This TCR beta chain was profiled in a study of metastatic and nonmetastatic thyroid tumors. Study context: From malignant and benign thyroid patients, repertoires in blood and in tumor or nodule tissue were compared.

CDR3 length equals 15 residues. The V gene end was trimmed by 5 bases and the J gene end by 4 bases; junction bases not matched to a gene: 11. Germline V gene lookup returns CDR1 MNHEY and CDR2 SMNVEV (reference sequence). In its sample, this clone was seen a few times. How the authors handled the data: To classify distant metastasis in papillary thyroid cancer, a model was built from CDR3 differences across clinicopathological groups. TCRdb recomputed clones from the PCR reads via MiXCR. These V and J calls originate from TCRdb's pipeline instead of the authors' own analysis. The table records around 20,000 clones, 32% of them present only once. All patients were untreated before thyroid surgery.

The specimen sequenced was adjacent normal tissue. The clonotype was recovered from a female donor with papillary thyroid cancer or a benign thyroid nodule (not recorded which). Some clones in this sample may be carry-over from other donors' samples. The chain recombines TRBV27 with TRBJ2-7; 7 bases are a match to TRBD2. DNA for the CDR3: TGTGCCAGCAGTCCGATCGATACCGGGGGGTACGAGCAGTACTTC. Translating gives CASSPIDTGGYEQYF.